This TCR beta chain was captured in a study of blood T cell repertoires in COVID-19 (dated by TCRdb to the early 2020s). Study-wide context: The collaborator samples originated in the United States, Italy and Spain and spanned the acute and convalescent phases of COVID-19. The dataset comprised deeply sampled blood TCRbeta repertoires from subjects exposed to, actively infected with, or recovered from COVID-19. Sample metadata almost always included a de-identified subject ID, COVID-19 status, age in years and sex. The samples were drawn from two sources: the first 160 participants of the ongoing ImmuneRACE study, and 1,200 or so subjects contributed by 6 global collaborators. A freely available public database, intended as a resource for researchers studying the immune response to SARS-CoV-2, is where the repertoires were released. The material from the prospective study consisted of cDNA or gDNA derived from T cells, B-cell-depleted T cells, or PBMCs. Where available, HLA class I and class II types were taken from metadata supplied by the sample provider and were not determined by assay-based typing.

TCRbeta CDR3 regions were amplified from genomic DNA by means of the immunoSEQ Assay, a bias-controlled multiplex PCR. In the source study's methods: The number of nucleated cells in each sample was estimated from the amplification of reference gene primers within the assay. To quantify the absolute abundance of each unique TCRbeta CDR3 rearrangement, sequence reads were collapsed and filtered. Productive Simpson clonality was computed per sample as the square root of Simpson's diversity index over productive rearrangements. TCRdb re-hosts the immuneACCESS table, in-frame sequences only. Its copies lack some clones; in the studies checked, an unresolved V gene accounts for under half of them, and the cause for the rest is not known. D and trimming were read from the DNA, whereas the V and J calls and clone size are those reported in that table. Recorded for this sample are 65,000 to 85,000 clones; 80% to 90% of them occurred a single time. The leading ten clones occupy about 5% of the sample.

The CDR3 runs 15 residues from the cysteine to the phenylalanine. Solely the CDR3 DNA is kept, with 45 bases framed from the first base. The junction shows trimming of 0 bases on V and 2 bases on J, plus 9 bases between the germline ends. As encoded in the germline V gene (reference sequence), CDR1 is SEHNR while CDR2 is FQNEAQ. The study at large found these results: The quantity of clinical and demographic metadata differed by source and by participant and was supplied without curation.

Whole blood was collected in K2EDTA tubes by collaborating institutions according to the institutions' own protocols. For TCRbeta analysis, collaborator samples were shipped as frozen whole blood, as isolated PBMCs, or as DNA extracted from either sample type. Regarding this clone: The antigen this receptor binds is unknown. No base-level quality is on record; no much larger clone is a single base apart.

This clonotype originated in a man aged 45-65 years with active COVID-19. The material sequenced was peripheral blood. The sequence is built from TRBV7-9 and TRBJ2-3; a tentative D call is TRBD1 (6 bases match). The nucleotide sequence reads as follows: TGTGCCAGCAGCTTAGCCGCAGGGGACACAGATACGCAGTATTTT. Translated, it gives CASSLAAGDTDTQYF. Here the CDR3 is joined to the reference TRBV7-9 and TRBJ2-3 genes, and the full variable domain is: DTGVSQNPRHKITKRGQNVTFRCDPISEHNRLYWYRQTLGQGPEFLTYFQNEAQLEKSRLLSDRFSAERPKGSFSTLEIQRTEQGDSAMYLCASSLAAGDTDTQYFGPGTRLTVL.